This entry lists 29 T cell receptor beta chains sequenced from one sample in a study of T cells in Graves' hyperthyroidism and ophthalmopathy. RNA transcripts yielded amplified TCR beta CDR3 regions. The primer set for the first-round RT-PCR of the TCR CDR3 was HTBI. TCRdb fed the multiplex PCR reads into MiXCR, producing one record per CDR3 protein. The table records a few hundred thousand distinct CDR3 sequences, about 14% of them present only once. The sequenced sample was blood. These receptors all stem from a woman aged 25 to 39 with Graves' ophthalmopathy.

This clonotype was counted ten times or more. The genes are TRBV18 and TRBJ2-1; 9 bases fit TRBD2. Germline lookup yields CDR1 KGHSH and CDR2 LQKENI. The CDR3 contains 13 residues. Trimming took 5 bases from V and 7 from J; bases not matched to a gene: 3. The CDR3 sequence: CASSAGGPNEQFF. DNA of the CDR3: TGTGCCAGCTCAGCGGGGGGGCCGAATGAGCAGTTCTTC.

In this sample, this clonotype turned up many times. The chain carries TRBV5-1 and TRBJ1-6, with TRBD1 matching 7 bases. With V trimmed by 0 bases and J by 10 bases, 7 bases remained unmatched. Germline V gene data show CDR1 as SGHRS and CDR2 as YFSETQ. The CDR3 totals 15 residues. The CDR3 protein is CASSLEATQGSPLHF. Written as DNA, the CDR3 is TGCGCCAGCAGCTTGGAGGCCACACAGGGGTCACCCCTCCACTTT. Supplemented by reference TRBV5-1 and TRBJ1-6, the full variable domain reads KAGVTQTPRYLIKTRGQQVTLSCSPISGHRSVSWYQQTPGQGLQFLFEYFSETQRNKGNFPGRFSGRQFSNSRSEMNVSTLELGDSALYLCASSLEATQGSPLHFGNGTRLTVT.

This clonotype has just a few counts. The rearrangement links TRBV9 to TRBJ2-1; the match to TRBD1 covers 7 bases. V lost 0 bases, J lost 7 bases, and 10 bases stayed unmatched. This CDR3 spans 16 amino acids. CDR1 SGDLS and CDR2 YYNGEE come from the germline V gene. In DNA, the CDR3 is TGTGCCAGCAGCGTAGGGGGACAGACACTTGGTAATGAGCAGTTCTTC. Protein sequence: CASSVGGQTLGNEQFF.

The chain combines TRBV6-6 with TRBJ1-1; D not resolved. V lost 2 bases and J lost 3, with 7 bases in between. CDR1 MNHNY and CDR2 SVGAGI come from the germline V gene (reference sequence). The CDR3 is made up of 13 amino acids. The CDR3 loop reads CASSYMTDTEAFF. For the CDR3, the DNA is TGTGCCAGCAGTTACATGACGGACACTGAAGCTTTCTTT.

This clonotype was detected many times. The chain is built from TRBV7-2 and TRBJ1-3, with D hard to call. Germline CDR1 and CDR2: SGHTA and FQGNSA. CDR3 size: 16 residues. V was clipped by 1 base and J by 8 bases, with 18 bases between them. CDR3 region: CASSLGQSPHGDTIYF. The CDR3 DNA reads TGTGCCAGCAGCTTAGGTCAATCCCCACACGGCGACACCATATATTTT.

This clonotype was recorded many times. The V call is TRBV12-3 or TRBV12-4, the J call TRBJ2-5; 14 bases align to TRBD2. V was clipped by 5 bases and J by 5 bases; unmatched bases: 10. There are 17 residues in the CDR3. Written as DNA, the CDR3 is TGTGCCAGCAGTCCACCGACTAGCGGGGGGGCTCACGAGACCCAGTACTTC. Translation: CASSPPTSGGAHETQYF.

V is TRBV9 and J is TRBJ1-2; a possible D gene is TRBD1 (5 bases). Trimming took off 3 bases at V and 6 bases at J, with 18 bases between the two ends. The germline V gene has CDR1 SGDLS and CDR2 YYNGEE. The CDR3 has 15 residues. CDR3 in amino acids: CASSAPGQGSDGYTF. The DNA of the CDR3 is TGTGCCAGCAGCGCACCGGGGCAGGGCTCAGATGGCTACACCTTC.

This clonotype was seen repeatedly, ten times or more. The gene calls are TRBV12-3 or TRBV12-4 and TRBJ2-3; TRBD2 aligns across 15 bases. Losses at the gene ends were 5 bases for V and 0 bases for J; bases not matched to a gene: 9. The CDR3 is 19 residues long. The CDR3 coding sequence is TGTGCCAGCAGTCCTGGACTAGCGGGGGGGTTTCTCAGCACAGATACGCAGTATTTT. This encodes CASSPGLAGGFLSTDTQYF.

The sample holds many counts of this clonotype. This rearrangement joins TRBV24-1 to TRBJ2-3; 8 bases align to TRBD1. Germline V gene data show CDR1 as KGHDR and CDR2 as SFDVKD. Germline trimming cut 6 bases from V and 2 bases from J; bases unmatched to any gene: 12. This CDR3 contains 17 residues. The CDR3 region is CATSTAGGPLHTDTQYF. The CDR3 region has the DNA TGTGCCACCAGTACGGCAGGGGGCCCTCTTCACACAGATACGCAGTATTTT.

This clonotype was counted ten times or more. V is TRBV18 and J is TRBJ1-4; perhaps TRBD1 as D (5 bases). The CDR3 spans 14 residues. Germline V gene data show CDR1 as KGHSH and CDR2 as LQKENI. Between the trimmed V and J ends, which lost 6 bases and 0 bases, there was a span of 8 bases. The CDR3 protein is CASSGGATNEKLFF. The CDR3 DNA follows: TGTGCCAGCTCCGGGGGAGCAACTAATGAAAAACTGTTTTTT.

In its sample, this clonotype was seen many times. V and J are TRBV20-1 and TRBJ1-2, with 7 bases that match TRBD1. Germline-derived CDR1 and CDR2 are DFQATT and SNEGSKA (reference sequence). V shed 6 bases and J 8 bases; nucleotides not matched to a gene: 15. This CDR3 spans 14 amino acids. The CDR3, as DNA: TGCAGTGCAGACAAAAGGGACAGATTAGAGGGCTACACCTTC. Translated, it gives CSADKRDRLEGYTF.

Ten or more counts support this clonotype. CDR3 sequence: CSARKLAGGTDTQYF. The CDR3 DNA reads as TGCAGTGCTAGGAAACTAGCGGGGGGCACAGATACGCAGTATTTT. This chain joins TRBV20-1 and TRBJ2-3; 11 bases fit TRBD2. J was trimmed by 1 base and V by 3 bases; bases with no gene match: 3. There are 15 residues in the CDR3. CDR1 and CDR2 from the germline V gene are DFQATT and SNEGSKA (reference sequence).

The rearrangement uses TRBV19 and TRBJ1-5; 7 bases match TRBD1. This CDR3 region has 16 residues. Germline lookup yields CDR1 LNHDA and CDR2 SQIVND (reference sequence). V was pared by 7 bases and J by 0 bases, with 9 bases of the junction left unmatched. As DNA, the CDR3 is TGTGCCAGTATGAACAGGGGAAGGGTTAGCAATCAGCCCCAGCATTTT. The encoded protein is CASMNRGRVSNQPQHF.

CDR3: CSARDLRRASNQPLHF. Written as DNA, the CDR3 is TGCAGTGCTAGAGACCTGCGCCGGGCCTCGAATCAGCCCCTCCACTTT. The chain carries TRBV20-1 and TRBJ1-6, with D unresolved. The CDR3 is 16 amino acids. From germline, CDR1 is DFQATT and CDR2 SNEGSKA (reference sequence). V was shortened by 0 bases and J by 13 bases, with 22 bases between the two germline ends.

This clonotype occurred a few times. The chain employs TRBV20-1 and TRBJ2-3; 13 bases are shared with TRBD2. J was trimmed by 2 bases and V by 6 bases; bases with no gene match: 14. CDR1 is DFQATT, CDR2 SNEGSKA, per germline (reference sequence). The CDR3 is 18 amino acids. CDR3 DNA sequence: TGCAGTGCCCAAAGGACTAGCGGGGGAGCAAGCTACACAGATACGCAGTATTTT. It yields the protein CSAQRTSGGASYTDTQYF.

This clonotype was counted a few times. This chain links TRBV20-1 with TRBJ2-7; tentative D call: TRBD2 (5 bases). Trimming cost V 4 bases and J 0 bases, with 16 bases left between them. Germline V gene data show CDR1 as DFQATT and CDR2 as SNEGSKA (reference sequence). The CDR3 runs to 15 residues. Written as DNA, the CDR3 is TGCAGTGCTATCACCCCTAGCACCAGCTCCTACGAGCAGTACTTC. It codes for CSAITPSTSSYEQYF.

This chain joins TRBV5-6 and TRBJ1-4; 9 bases agree with TRBD1. Germline CDR1 reads SGHDT; CDR2 reads YYEEEE. V lost 4 bases and J lost 2; bases outside the gene matches: 3. The CDR3 length is 15 residues. CDR3 in amino acids: CASSRTGVTNEKLFF. DNA for the CDR3: TGTGCCAGCAGCCGGACAGGGGTCACTAATGAAAAACTGTTTTTT.

A few counts support this clonotype. This chain uses TRBV30 with TRBJ2-6; D is perhaps TRBD1 (5 bases). The CDR3 sequence is 15 residues long. Germline values: CDR1 GTSNPN, CDR2 SVGIG (reference sequence). V lost 1 base and J 3 bases, leaving 10 bases between the germline ends. The CDR3 nucleotides read TGTGCCTGGAGTGGCAGGGTAGATGGGGCCAACGTCCTGACTTTC. This translates into CAWSGRVDGANVLTF.

The chain couples TRBV19 to TRBJ2-5, with 7 bases aligning to TRBD2. CDR1 and CDR2 from the germline V gene are LNHDA and SQIVND (reference sequence). V gave up 6 bases and J gave up 3 bases; unmatched junction bases: 7. The CDR3 spans 14 residues. The CDR3 DNA follows: TGTGCCAGTAGAGGACTAGAGGGAGAAGAGACCCAGTACTTC. Protein sequence: CASRGLEGEETQYF.

The sample holds many counts of this clonotype. A read error may explain this, as a much larger clone is one base away. The chain couples TRBV7-3 to TRBJ1-1; D is uncertain. The CDR3 runs 13 residues. With 5 bases removed from V and 0 bases from J, the gap between germline ends came to 7 bases. The germline V gene has CDR1 SGHTA and CDR2 FQGTGA. CDR3 region: CASSQTLNTEAFF. The CDR3 nucleotides read TGTGCCAGCAGCCAGACCTTGAACACTGAAGCTTTCTTT.

The chain joins TRBV28 to TRBJ2-7; the D is unclear. Trimming removed 3 bases at V and 9 bases at J, with 9 bases between. The CDR3 runs 11 residues. The V gene's germline CDR1 is MDHEN and CDR2 SYDVKM. The CDR3 is CASSLGSGQYF. For the CDR3, the DNA is TGTGCCAGCAGTTTGGGGTCGGGGCAGTACTTC.

The chain carries TRBV10-3 and TRBJ2-7; 8 bases agree with TRBD1. Germline V lookup: CDR1 ENHRY, CDR2 SYGVKD. V was pared by 5 bases and J by 6 bases, with 12 bases of the junction left unmatched. The CDR3 is made up of 15 amino acids. CDR3 sequence (DNA): TGTGCCATCAGTCAAGGACAGGGTACATTCGGCGAGCAGTACTTC. Protein product: CAISQGQGTFGEQYF.

This clonotype was seen many times. The rearrangement links TRBV28 to TRBJ1-1; 8 bases fit TRBD1. J lost 8 bases, V lost 5 bases, and 1 base had no gene match. The CDR3 length is 11 residues. CDR1 MDHEN and CDR2 SYDVKM come from the germline V gene. The CDR3 nucleotides are TGTGCCAGCAGTCGACAGGGGGAAGCTTTCTTT. This gives the protein CASSRQGEAFF.

This clonotype was observed at least ten times. The rearrangement links TRBV30 to TRBJ1-4, with 9 bases that match TRBD1. Germline V gene data show CDR1 as GTSNPN and CDR2 as SVGIG (reference sequence). CDR3 length equals 15 residues. Trimming cost V 5 bases and J 12 bases; bases outside gene matches: 16. The CDR3 nucleotides read TGTGCCTGGGGCTATGGGACAGGGCCGGGGTATGAACTGTTTTTT. Its protein is CAWGYGTGPGYELFF.

In this sample, this clonotype turned up a few times. The chain employs TRBV6-1 and TRBJ1-6, with a weak D call TRBD1 (5 bases). The V and J ends lost 7 bases and 5 bases respectively, with 9 bases between them. The CDR3 runs 13 residues. The germline V gene has CDR1 MNHNS and CDR2 SASEGT. The CDR3 nucleotides are TGTGCCAGCACTCAGGGTAATAATTCACCCCTCCACTTT. As protein: CASTQGNNSPLHF.

This clonotype was counted at least ten times. This chain connects TRBV7-9 to TRBJ2-1, with D unresolved. CDR3 length: 13 amino acids. Germline CDR1 is SEHNR and CDR2 is FQNEAQ (reference sequence). V was shortened by 1 base and J by 8 bases, with 9 bases between the two germline ends. In DNA, the CDR3 is TGTGCCAGCAGCTTAGGGTCTGGGGATGAGCAGTTCTTC. Its protein product is CASSLGSGDEQFF.

This clonotype was detected only a few times. J is TRBJ2-1 and V is TRBV10-3; D is possibly TRBD1 (5 bases). V dropped 6 bases and J dropped 5 bases, with 5 bases sitting between them. Per germline, CDR1 ENHRY and CDR2 SYGVKD. The CDR3 is made up of 11 amino acids. The CDR3 here is CAIRQDNEQFF. The CDR3 nucleotides are TGTGCCATCAGACAGGACAATGAGCAGTTCTTC.

The chain combines TRBV7-2 with TRBJ2-5; 7 bases agree with TRBD2. The CDR3 has 16 amino acids. Germline V gene data show CDR1 as SGHTA and CDR2 as FQGNSA. J lost 1 base, V lost 4 bases, and 9 bases had no gene match. CDR3 amino acids: CASSSAPGGTQETQYF. CDR3 in DNA: TGTGCCAGCAGCTCGGCACCCGGGGGGACCCAAGAGACCCAGTACTTC.

This clonotype has ten or more counts. The chain joins TRBV5-1 to TRBJ2-1, with 8 nucleotides matching TRBD2. CDR1 is SGHRS and CDR2 is YFSETQ in the germline V gene. The CDR3 is made up of 16 amino acids. The junction had 12 bases not matched to a gene; V was cut back by 6 bases and J by 4 bases. This chain's CDR3 is CASTQGSGGAYNEQFF. DNA of the CDR3: TGCGCCAGCACGCAGGGGAGCGGGGGAGCATACAATGAGCAGTTCTTC.